This T cell receptor (beta chain) originates from a study of cytomegalovirus exposure and HLA in healthy donors. Findings and caveats of the study: Because they were indistinguishable, some V segments, including TRBV6-2 and TRBV6-3, were excluded. TCR beta sequences numbering around 15,000 were associated with HLA alleles at 0.05 false discovery rate in a later analysis.

The PCR employed 60 Vbeta primers together with 13 Jbeta primers. TCRdb's table, derived via immunoSEQ multiplex PCR, lists solely in-frame clones and lacks some. This sample has approximately 65,000 clones, with 60% to 80% found just once. Details on this clone: Its antigen is unidentified.

Germline assignment: CDR1 MRHNA and CDR2 SNTAGT. This CDR3 has 15 amino acids. V lost 4 bases to trimming and J lost 0 bases, with 10 bases between them. The sequencing input was PBMCs. The chain has TRBV6-4 and TRBJ2-1; perhaps TRBD2 as D (6 bases). The sequence came from a middle-aged man in good health and CMV-seropositive. As DNA, the CDR3 is TGTGCCAGCAGTGTAACTAGCTTCTCCTACAATGAGCAGTTCTTC. Translating it yields CASSVTSFSYNEQFF.